A single sample is the source of the 16 T cell receptor beta chains below, sequenced in a study of blood T cell repertoires in COVID-19. Here immunoSEQ multiplex PCR was the method, and the copy in TCRdb shows in-frame clones only, minus some. The sample carries approximately 220,000 clones, under 90% recorded once. The sample comprised PBMCs or T cells enriched from blood (not recorded which). These receptor sequences come from a woman in her thirties or forties who had been exposed to COVID-19.

The chain employs TRBV11-3 and TRBJ1-1; D is unclear. The length of the CDR3 is 15 residues. Germline V gives CDR1 SGHNT, CDR2 YENEEA. Trimming removed 5 bases at V and 1 base at J, with 14 bases between. CDR3 region: CASSEPRGPNTEAFF. The CDR3 bases are TGTGCCAGCAGCGAACCAAGAGGGCCGAACACTGAAGCTTTCTTT.

The chain joins TRBV7-2 to TRBJ2-5, with 10 bases matching TRBD1. The V gene's germline CDR1 is SGHTA and CDR2 FQGNSA. The CDR3 sequence is 16 residues long. Losses at the gene ends were 3 bases for V and 5 bases for J; bases not matched to a gene: 9. This CDR3 is CASSFLGMTGGETQYF. Written as DNA, the CDR3 is TGTGCCAGCAGCTTCCTCGGAATGACAGGGGGCGAGACCCAGTACTTC.

The chain couples TRBV28 to TRBJ2-5; a weak D match, TRBD2 (5 bases). This CDR3 comprises 12 residues. The ends were cut back, 3 bases at V and 7 bases at J, with 9 bases in the middle. Germline V CDR1 and CDR2: MDHEN, SYDVKM. In DNA, the CDR3 is TGTGCCAGCAGTTTGGACTTAGGGACCCAGTACTTC. It encodes CASSLDLGTQYF.

This clone was seen only once. The rearrangement uses TRBV27 and TRBJ1-3; possibly TRBD1 for D (6 bases). Trimming removed 6 bases at V and 2 bases at J, with 11 bases between. Germline V gene data show CDR1 as MNHEY and CDR2 as SMNVEV (reference sequence). The CDR3 runs 14 residues. The CDR3 DNA is TGTGCCAGCAGCCGACAGGTCCCTGGAAACACCATATATTTT. Encoded protein: CASSRQVPGNTIYF.

This chain joins TRBV4-2 and TRBJ2-5; 13 positions match TRBD2. The V gene end was trimmed by 3 bases and the J gene end by 5 bases; junction bases not matched to a gene: 18. The CDR3 has 20 residues. Germline values: CDR1 LGHNA, CDR2 YNFKEQ. Written as DNA, the CDR3 is TGTGCCAGCAGCCAGGGGCAGGGACTAGCGGGGCCTGGGGGCTATGAGACCCAGTACTTC. Encoded protein: CASSQGQGLAGPGGYETQYF.

J is TRBJ2-7 and V is TRBV14; D is perhaps TRBD1 (5 bases). The CDR3 runs 16 residues. The germline V gene has CDR1 SGHDN and CDR2 FVKESK. V lost 3 bases and J lost 4, with 19 bases in between. The DNA of the CDR3 is TGTGCCAGCAGCCACCACGCTGGGGCAGGGCCGTACGAGCAGTACTTC. Amino acids: CASSHHAGAGPYEQYF.

A remark on this clone: At the DNA level, this CDR3 is encoded by other sequences in the same sample as well. The chain is built from TRBV5-1 and TRBJ2-5; D is undetermined. V was clipped by 0 bases and J by 5 bases, with 5 bases between them. CDR1 is SGHRS, CDR2 YFSETQ, per germline. This CDR3 is 12 amino acids long. The CDR3 sequence: CASSLAGETQYF. Written as DNA, the CDR3 is TGCGCCAGCAGCTTGGCCGGGGAGACCCAGTACTTC.

V is TRBV7-8 and J is TRBJ1-2; 9 bases agree with TRBD1. Germline V gives CDR1 SGHVS, CDR2 FQNEAQ. Trimming took 1 base from V and 0 from J; bases not matched to a gene: 3. The CDR3 contains 16 residues. CDR3 nucleotide sequence: TGTGCCAGCAGCTTAGACGGGACAGGGTCTAACTATGGCTACACCTTC. Translated: CASSLDGTGSNYGYTF.

This rearrangement joins TRBV5-1 to TRBJ2-1, with D maybe TRBD1 (5 bases). The length of the CDR3 is 15 residues. CDR1 SGHRS and CDR2 YFSETQ come from the germline V gene. V shed 0 bases and J shed 4 bases, with 11 bases lying between them. CDR3 sequence: CASSLGGSIYNEQFF. The CDR3 bases are TGCGCCAGCAGCTTGGGGGGCTCGATATACAATGAGCAGTTCTTC.

This chain joins TRBV4-3 and TRBJ1-3, with D possibly TRBD1 on 5 matching bases. This CDR3 is built from 17 residues. From germline, CDR1 is LGHNA and CDR2 YSLEER. V lost 3 bases and J lost 4, with 19 bases in between. The CDR3 DNA follows: TGCGCCAGCAGCCAGGATCCGACGGGGGGTTCGGGAAACACCATATATTTT. It encodes CASSQDPTGGSGNTIYF.

The CDR3 nucleotides read TGTGCCAGCAGCTCGGGACTCTCGGGGGAGCAGTTCTTC. Its protein is CASSSGLSGEQFF. The chain employs TRBV5-4 and TRBJ2-1, with D possibly TRBD2 on 6 matching bases. Trimming took 3 bases from V and 10 from J, leaving 14 bases between them. The CDR3 contains 13 residues. Germline lookup yields CDR1 SGHNT and CDR2 YYREEE (reference sequence).

This clone has just one count. The chain couples TRBV6-5 to TRBJ1-1; 10 bases are shared with TRBD1. The CDR3 spans 13 residues. Germline CDR1 reads MNHEY; CDR2 reads SVGAGI. The V segment lost 7 bases and the J segment 3 bases; nucleotides outside the gene matches: 2. CDR3 sequence (DNA): TGTGCCAGCAACGGACAGGGGGACACTGAAGCTTTCTTT. This gives the protein CASNGQGDTEAFF.

This chain connects TRBV4-2 to TRBJ2-3; D is unresolved. Germline assignment: CDR1 LGHNA and CDR2 YNFKEQ. V was pared by 0 bases and J by 5 bases, with 12 bases between. This CDR3 region has 15 residues. CDR3 in amino acids: CASSQDGRNQDTQYF. The CDR3 region has the DNA TGTGCCAGCAGCCAAGATGGCCGAAATCAAGATACGCAGTATTTT.

The rearrangement links TRBV7-3 to TRBJ1-2; 8 bases fit TRBD1. CDR1 is SGHTA and CDR2 is FQGTGA in the germline V gene. J gave up 6 bases and V 4 bases, and 4 bases lay outside the gene matches. The CDR3 contains 13 residues. Here the CDR3 DNA reads TGTGCCAGCAGCTCCGGACAGGGCAATGGCTACACCTTC. This sequence encodes CASSSGQGNGYTF.

The chain joins TRBV6-2 or TRBV6-3 to TRBJ1-1, with D maybe TRBD1 (5 bases). Germline CDR1 is MNHEY and CDR2 is SVGEGT. The CDR3 has 13 residues. The V and J ends lost 3 bases and 4 bases respectively, with 9 bases between them. The CDR3 reads CASSYYGGTEAFF. CDR3 DNA sequence: TGTGCCAGCAGTTATTACGGGGGCACTGAAGCTTTCTTT.

This chain uses TRBV12-5 with TRBJ2-2, with 14 nucleotides matching TRBD2. The CDR3 sequence is 17 residues long. CDR1 LGHNT and CDR2 FRNRAP come from the germline V gene. The trim removed 2 bases at V and 11 bases at J, leaving 10 bases unmatched. The CDR3 is CASGLYRTSGGLAELFF. CDR3 DNA sequence: TGTGCTAGTGGTTTGTACCGGACTAGCGGGGGGCTGGCTGAGCTGTTTTTT. Full variable domain (rest looked up from reference TRBV12-5 and TRBJ2-2): DARVTQTPRHKVTEMGQEVTMRCQPILGHNTVFWYRQTMMQGLELLAYFRNRAPLDDSGMPKDRFSAEMPDATLATLKIQPSEPRDSAVYFCASGLYRTSGGLAELFFGEGSRLTVL.